This TCR beta chain was sequenced for a study of cytomegalovirus exposure and HLA in healthy donors. PCR primers comprised 60 Vbeta and 13 Jbeta primers. Clones were read by immunoSEQ multiplex PCR, and TCRdb kept only the in-frame ones, dropping some. This sample's clone table lists over 75,000 clones. Losses at the gene ends were 4 bases for V and 4 bases for J; bases not matched to a gene: 8. There are 14 residues in the CDR3. Germline V CDR1 and CDR2: SGHRS, YFSETQ. The chain carries TRBV5-1 and TRBJ2-7; 7 nucleotides agree with TRBD1. The source is a man between 45 and 60 years old in good health and CMV-seronegative. The sample was PBMCs. The CDR3 nucleotides are TGCGCCAGCAGCCAGGACAGGAATTTATACGAGCAGTACTTC. Its protein product is CASSQDRNLYEQYF. The complete variable domain, with remaining parts taken from reference TRBV5-1 and TRBJ2-7, reads KAGVTQTPRYLIKTRGQQVTLSCSPISGHRSVSWYQQTPGQGLQFLFEYFSETQRNKGNFPGRFSGRQFSNSRSEMNVSTLELGDSALYLCASSQDRNLYEQYFGPGTRLTVT.